This passage covers 8 T cell receptor beta chains from one sample sequenced in a study of T cell responses to AZD1222 COVID-19 vaccine. This table comes from immunoSEQ multiplex PCR, and its TCRdb copy is limited to in-frame clones, with some not included. Here the sample spans roughly 55,000 clones, roughly 90% being singletons. The specimen was peripheral blood, collected on day 0 of AZD1222 vaccination. The source of these receptors is an adult in good health.

The CDR3: CASRGSGRTDTQYF. The CDR3, as DNA: TGTGCCAGCCGCGGGAGTGGTCGGACAGATACGCAGTATTTT. The rearrangement links TRBV3-1 (or the pseudogene TRBV3-2) to TRBJ2-3; 7 bases align to TRBD2. V lost 8 bases to trimming and J lost 3 bases; unmatched junction nucleotides: 8. The germline V gene has CDR1 LGHDT and CDR2 YNNKEL (reference sequence). CDR3 length: 14 amino acids.

The chain recombines TRBV19 with TRBJ2-1; 13 bases match TRBD2. In germline, CDR1 is LNHDA, CDR2 SQIVND (reference sequence). The J segment lost 4 bases and the V segment lost 5 bases, leaving 5 bases of the junction unmatched. This CDR3 is built from 16 residues. The CDR3 protein is CASSARLAGGYNEQFF. The CDR3, as DNA: TGTGCCAGTAGTGCCAGACTAGCGGGAGGTTACAATGAGCAGTTCTTC.

The CDR3 sequence is CASSATTGDWSEQYF. The CDR3 nucleotides read TGTGCCAGCAGCGCTACGACAGGGGATTGGTCCGAGCAGTACTTC. This chain connects TRBV9 to TRBJ2-7; TRBD1 matches at 8 bases. Germline-derived CDR1 and CDR2 are SGDLS and YYNGEE. The V and J ends lost 3 bases and 6 bases, in that order; junction bases with no gene match: 11. The CDR3 is 15 amino acids.

V and J are TRBV28 and TRBJ2-7, with a possible D match to TRBD2 (5 bases). V lost 7 bases, J lost 6 bases, and 13 bases lay in between. The CDR3 spans 12 residues. Germline CDR1 MDHEN, CDR2 SYDVKM. The CDR3 spells CASMAGVSEQYF. DNA for the CDR3: TGTGCCAGCATGGCCGGGGTTTCCGAGCAGTACTTC.

The V gene is TRBV3-1 (or the pseudogene TRBV3-2), the J gene TRBJ1-2; 9 positions agree with TRBD1. CDR3 length equals 14 residues. CDR1 is LGHDT and CDR2 is YNNKEL in the germline V gene (reference sequence). The ends lost 1 base at V and 5 bases at J; junction bases unmatched: 2. The CDR3 protein is CASSQGTGDYGYTF. Here the CDR3 DNA reads TGTGCCAGCAGCCAAGGGACAGGGGATTATGGCTACACCTTC.

The chain is built from TRBV18 and TRBJ2-2, with D hard to call. The CDR3 totals 14 residues. Trimming left V 1 base short and J 8 bases short, with 11 bases between. Germline values: CDR1 KGHSH, CDR2 LQKENI. The DNA of the CDR3 is TGTGCCAGCTCACCACAGGGCGCATCGGGGGAGCTGTTTTTT. It is translated as CASSPQGASGELFF.

The V and J genes are TRBV28 and TRBJ1-4; 7 bases agree with TRBD1. The CDR3 spans 17 residues. V gave up 6 bases and J gave up 0 bases; unmatched junction bases: 10. From germline, CDR1 is MDHEN and CDR2 SYDVKM. The CDR3 protein is CASRRQGALATNEKLFF. For the CDR3, the DNA is TGTGCCAGCAGAAGACAGGGAGCCCTCGCAACTAATGAAAAACTGTTTTTT.

V usage is TRBV29-1 and J usage is TRBJ2-1; D remains ambiguous. The ends were cut back, 3 bases at V and 3 bases at J, with 12 bases in the middle. In germline, CDR1 is SQVTM, CDR2 ANQGSEA. The CDR3 covers 14 residues. Here the CDR3 DNA reads TGCAGCGTTGACCCGAGTGGGATCTACAATGAGCAGTTCTTC. Protein: CSVDPSGIYNEQFF.